This TCR beta chain was observed in a study of blood T cell repertoires in COVID-19. This clone was recorded once. Trimming removed 3 bases at V and 5 bases at J, with 17 bases between. There are 16 residues in the CDR3. Germline V CDR1 and CDR2: LGHDT, YNNKEL (reference sequence). Clones were sequenced by immunoSEQ multiplex PCR, and TCRdb holds only the in-frame ones, with some missing. The table shows about 160,000 clones, with around 93% occurring only once. This rearrangement joins TRBV3-1 (or the pseudogene TRBV3-2) to TRBJ2-1; D not resolved. The TCR was taken from a woman aged 45-65 years with acute or convalescent COVID-19. The sequencing input was peripheral blood. CDR3 region: CASSQERFIKNNEQFF. In DNA, the CDR3 is TGTGCCAGCAGCCAGGAGCGCTTTATCAAGAACAATGAGCAGTTCTTC.